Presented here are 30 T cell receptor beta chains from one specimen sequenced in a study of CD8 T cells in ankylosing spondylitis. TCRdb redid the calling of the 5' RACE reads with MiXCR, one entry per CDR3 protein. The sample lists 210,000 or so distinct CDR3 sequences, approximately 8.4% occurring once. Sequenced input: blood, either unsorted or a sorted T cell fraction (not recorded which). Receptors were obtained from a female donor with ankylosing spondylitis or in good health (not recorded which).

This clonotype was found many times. The CDR3 sequence: CAVRGSTDTQYF. CDR3 nucleotides: TGTGCAGTGCGGGGGAGCACAGATACGCAGTATTTT. J is TRBJ2-3 and V is TRBV6-6; 7 bases fit TRBD2. The V gene's germline CDR1 is MNHNY and CDR2 SVGAGI (reference sequence). This CDR3 spans 12 amino acids.

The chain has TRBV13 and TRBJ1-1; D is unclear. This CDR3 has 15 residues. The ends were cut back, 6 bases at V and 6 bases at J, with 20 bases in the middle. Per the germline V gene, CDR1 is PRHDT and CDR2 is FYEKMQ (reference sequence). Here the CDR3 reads CASSPGPKSLAEAFF. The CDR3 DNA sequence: TGTGCCAGCAGTCCCGGGCCTAAATCCTTGGCTGAAGCTTTCTTT. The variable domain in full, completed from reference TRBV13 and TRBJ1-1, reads AAGVIQSPRHLIKEKRETATLKCYPIPRHDTVYWYQQGPGQDPQFLISFYEKMQSDKGSIPDRFSAQQFSDYHSELNMSSLELGDSALYFCASSPGPKSLAEAFFGQGTRLTVV.

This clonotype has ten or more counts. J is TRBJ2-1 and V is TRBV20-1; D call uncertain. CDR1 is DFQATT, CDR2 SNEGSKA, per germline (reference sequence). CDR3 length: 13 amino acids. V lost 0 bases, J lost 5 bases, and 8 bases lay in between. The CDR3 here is CSARDPDHNEQFF. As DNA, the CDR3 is TGCAGTGCTAGAGACCCCGACCACAATGAGCAGTTCTTC.

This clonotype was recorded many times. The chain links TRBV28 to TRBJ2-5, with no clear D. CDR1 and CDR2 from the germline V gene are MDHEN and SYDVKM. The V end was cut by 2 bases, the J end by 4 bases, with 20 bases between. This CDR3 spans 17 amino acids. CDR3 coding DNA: TGTGCCAGCAGTTTACTCGGAGCCGTTCTCGGTGGAGAGACCCAGTACTTC. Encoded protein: CASSLLGAVLGGETQYF.

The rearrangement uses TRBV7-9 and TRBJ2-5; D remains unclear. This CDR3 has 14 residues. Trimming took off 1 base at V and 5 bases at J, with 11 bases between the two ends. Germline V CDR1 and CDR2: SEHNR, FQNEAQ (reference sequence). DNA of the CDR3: TGTGCCAGCAGCTTAGACGTGTTTGGCGAGACCCAGTACTTC. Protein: CASSLDVFGETQYF. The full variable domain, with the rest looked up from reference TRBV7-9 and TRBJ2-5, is DTGVSQNPRHKITKRGQNVTFRCDPISEHNRLYWYRQTLGQGPEFLTYFQNEAQLEKSRLLSDRFSAERPKGSFSTLEIQRTEQGDSAMYLCASSLDVFGETQYFGPGTRLLVL.

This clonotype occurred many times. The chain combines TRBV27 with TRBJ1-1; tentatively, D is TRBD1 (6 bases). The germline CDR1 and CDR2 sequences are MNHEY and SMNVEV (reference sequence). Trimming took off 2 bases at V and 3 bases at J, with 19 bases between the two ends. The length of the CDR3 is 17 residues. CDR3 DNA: TGTGCCAGCAGTTTAAGGGGGTCTGGGAATTGGGACACTGAAGCTTTCTTT. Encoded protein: CASSLRGSGNWDTEAFF.

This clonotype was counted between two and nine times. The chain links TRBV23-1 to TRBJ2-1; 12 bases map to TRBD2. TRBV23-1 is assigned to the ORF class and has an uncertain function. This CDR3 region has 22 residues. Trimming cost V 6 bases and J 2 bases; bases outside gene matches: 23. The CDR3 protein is CASSHSLAGGPIASITYNEQFF. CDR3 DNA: TGCGCCAGCAGCCACTCGCTAGCGGGAGGGCCAATTGCCTCAATAACCTACAATGAGCAGTTCTTC.

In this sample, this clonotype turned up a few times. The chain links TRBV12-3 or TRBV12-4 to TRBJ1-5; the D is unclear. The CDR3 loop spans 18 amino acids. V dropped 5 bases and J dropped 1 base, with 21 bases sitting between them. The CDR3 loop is CASSNPASRRSSNQPQHF. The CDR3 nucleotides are TGTGCCAGCAGTAACCCGGCCTCGAGGAGGTCGAGCAATCAGCCCCAGCATTTT.

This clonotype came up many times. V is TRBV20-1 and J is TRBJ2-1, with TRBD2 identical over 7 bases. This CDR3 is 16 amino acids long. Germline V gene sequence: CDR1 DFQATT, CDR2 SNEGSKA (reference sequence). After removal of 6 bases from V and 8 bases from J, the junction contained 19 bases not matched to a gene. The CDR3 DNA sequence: TGCAGTGCGGCACGATTGGGAGGGAGATTTAGCGATGAGCAGTTCTTC. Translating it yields CSAARLGGRFSDEQFF.

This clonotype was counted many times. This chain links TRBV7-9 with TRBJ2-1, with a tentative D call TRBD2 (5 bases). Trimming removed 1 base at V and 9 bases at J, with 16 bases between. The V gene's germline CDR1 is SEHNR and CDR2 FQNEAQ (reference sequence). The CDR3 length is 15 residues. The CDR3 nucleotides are TGTGCCAGCAGCTTAGTGGGCGGGTCGAGAAGTGAGCAGTTCTTC. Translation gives CASSLVGGSRSEQFF.

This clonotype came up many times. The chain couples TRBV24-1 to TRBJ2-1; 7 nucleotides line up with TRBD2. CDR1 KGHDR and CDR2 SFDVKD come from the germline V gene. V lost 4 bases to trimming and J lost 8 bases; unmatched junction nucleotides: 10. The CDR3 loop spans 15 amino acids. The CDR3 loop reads CATSEPGGTFYEQFF. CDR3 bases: TGTGCCACCAGTGAGCCCGGGGGGACTTTTTATGAGCAGTTCTTC.

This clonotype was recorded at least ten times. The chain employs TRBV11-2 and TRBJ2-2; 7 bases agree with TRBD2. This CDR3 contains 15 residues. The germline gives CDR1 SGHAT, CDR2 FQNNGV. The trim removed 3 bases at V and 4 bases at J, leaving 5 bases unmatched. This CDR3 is CASSLGRASTGELFF. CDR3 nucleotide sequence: TGTGCCAGCAGCTTGGGGAGGGCGAGCACCGGGGAGCTGTTTTTT.

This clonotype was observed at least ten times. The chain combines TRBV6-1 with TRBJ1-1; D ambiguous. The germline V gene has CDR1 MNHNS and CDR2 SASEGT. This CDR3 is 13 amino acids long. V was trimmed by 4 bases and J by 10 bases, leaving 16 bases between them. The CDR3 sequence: CASSGRSAVGAFF. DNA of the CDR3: TGTGCCAGCAGTGGAAGATCGGCGGTAGGAGCTTTCTTT.

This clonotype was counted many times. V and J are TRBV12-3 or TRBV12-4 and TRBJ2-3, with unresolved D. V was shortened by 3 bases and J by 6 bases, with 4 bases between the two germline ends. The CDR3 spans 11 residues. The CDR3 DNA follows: TGTGCCAGCAGTTTCAAGGATACGCAGTATTTT. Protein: CASSFKDTQYF.

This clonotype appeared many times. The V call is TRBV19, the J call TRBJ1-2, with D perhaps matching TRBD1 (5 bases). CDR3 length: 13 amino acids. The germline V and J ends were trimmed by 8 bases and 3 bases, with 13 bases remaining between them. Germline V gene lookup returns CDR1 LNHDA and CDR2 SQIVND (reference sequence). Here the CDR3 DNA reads TGTGCCAGTGCCCCCGGACAATACTATGGCTACACCTTC. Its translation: CASAPGQYYGYTF. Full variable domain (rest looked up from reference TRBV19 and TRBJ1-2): DGGITQSPKYLFRKEGQNVTLSCEQNLNHDAMYWYRQDPGQGLRLIYYSQIVNDFQKGDIAEGYSVSREKKESFPLTVTSAQKNPTAFYLCASAPGQYYGYTFGSGTRLTVV.

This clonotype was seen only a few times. This CDR3 reads CASSKGGASGRGEQFF. In DNA, the CDR3 is TGTGCCAGCAGCAAAGGAGGTGCTAGCGGGAGAGGTGAGCAGTTCTTC. The rearrangement links TRBV7-9 to TRBJ2-1; 10 positions match TRBD2. Germline CDR1 reads SEHNR; CDR2 reads FQNEAQ (reference sequence). CDR3 length: 16 amino acids. V was pared by 5 bases and J by 9 bases, with 13 bases of the junction left unmatched.

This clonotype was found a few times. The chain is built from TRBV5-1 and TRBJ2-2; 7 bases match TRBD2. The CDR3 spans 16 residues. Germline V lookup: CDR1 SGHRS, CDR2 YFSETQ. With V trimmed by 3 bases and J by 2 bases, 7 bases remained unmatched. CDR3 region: CASSSSLAVNTGELFF. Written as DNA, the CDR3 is TGCGCCAGCAGCTCCTCGCTAGCGGTAAACACCGGGGAGCTGTTTTTT.

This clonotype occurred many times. CDR3 amino acids: CASSLSGMADTQYF. The DNA of the CDR3 is TGCGCCAGCAGCCTTAGCGGGATGGCAGATACGCAGTATTTT. The chain combines TRBV5-1 with TRBJ2-3; 8 bases agree with TRBD2. Germline-derived CDR1 and CDR2 are SGHRS and YFSETQ. V was clipped by 4 bases and J by 4 bases; unmatched bases: 5. This CDR3 region has 14 residues. Full variable domain (outside the CDR3, taken from reference TRBV5-1 and TRBJ2-3): KAGVTQTPRYLIKTRGQQVTLSCSPISGHRSVSWYQQTPGQGLQFLFEYFSETQRNKGNFPGRFSGRQFSNSRSEMNVSTLELGDSALYLCASSLSGMADTQYFGPGTRLTVL.

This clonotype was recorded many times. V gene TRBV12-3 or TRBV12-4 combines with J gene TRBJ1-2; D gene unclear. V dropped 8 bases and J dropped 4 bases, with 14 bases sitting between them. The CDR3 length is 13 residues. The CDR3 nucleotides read TGTGCCAGCTCACCCCCCTTAGGCTATGGCTACACCTTC. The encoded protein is CASSPPLGYGYTF.

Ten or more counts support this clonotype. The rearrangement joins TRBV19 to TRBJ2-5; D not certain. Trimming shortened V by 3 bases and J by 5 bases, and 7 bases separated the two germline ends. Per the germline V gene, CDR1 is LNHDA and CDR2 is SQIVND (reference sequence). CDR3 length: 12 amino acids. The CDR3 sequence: CASSIRSETQYF. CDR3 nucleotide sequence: TGTGCCAGTAGTATTAGGTCGGAGACCCAGTACTTC. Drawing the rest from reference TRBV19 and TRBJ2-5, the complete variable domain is DGGITQSPKYLFRKEGQNVTLSCEQNLNHDAMYWYRQDPGQGLRLIYYSQIVNDFQKGDIAEGYSVSREKKESFPLTVTSAQKNPTAFYLCASSIRSETQYFGPGTRLLVL.

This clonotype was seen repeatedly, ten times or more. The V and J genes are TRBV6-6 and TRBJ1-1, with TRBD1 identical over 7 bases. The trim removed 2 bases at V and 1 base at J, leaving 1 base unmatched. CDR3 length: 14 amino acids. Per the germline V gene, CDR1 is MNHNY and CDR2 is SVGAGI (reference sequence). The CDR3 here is CASSYRTGNTEAFF. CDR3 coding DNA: TGTGCCAGCAGTTACAGGACAGGGAACACTGAAGCTTTCTTT.

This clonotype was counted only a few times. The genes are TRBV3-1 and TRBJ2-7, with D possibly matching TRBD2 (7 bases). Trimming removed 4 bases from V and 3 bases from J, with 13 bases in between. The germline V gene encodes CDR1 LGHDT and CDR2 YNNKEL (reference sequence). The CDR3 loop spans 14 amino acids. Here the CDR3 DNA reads TGTGCCAGCAGCCGGGGGGGGCACAACTACGAGCAGTACTTC. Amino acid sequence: CASSRGGHNYEQYF.

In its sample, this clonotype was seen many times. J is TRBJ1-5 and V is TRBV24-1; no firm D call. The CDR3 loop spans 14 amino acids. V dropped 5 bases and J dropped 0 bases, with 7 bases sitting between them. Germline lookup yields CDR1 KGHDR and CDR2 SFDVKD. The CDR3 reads CATSGAHSNQPQHF. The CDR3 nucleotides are TGTGCCACCAGTGGCGCCCATAGCAATCAGCCCCAGCATTTT.

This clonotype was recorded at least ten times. The DNA of the CDR3 is TGCAGTGCTAAAAGCCGGGACTCATCTAACGAGCAGTACTTC. It specifies CSAKSRDSSNEQYF. The rearrangement joins TRBV20-1 to TRBJ2-7; perhaps TRBD2 as D (6 bases). The CDR3 runs to 14 residues. With 4 bases removed from V and 5 bases from J, the gap between germline ends came to 18 bases. The germline V gene encodes CDR1 DFQATT and CDR2 SNEGSKA (reference sequence).

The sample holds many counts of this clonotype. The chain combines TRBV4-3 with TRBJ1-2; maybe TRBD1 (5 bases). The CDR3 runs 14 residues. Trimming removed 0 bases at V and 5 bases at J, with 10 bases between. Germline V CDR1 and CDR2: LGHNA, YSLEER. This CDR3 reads CASSQDFRAYGYTF. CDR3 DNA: TGCGCCAGCAGCCAAGATTTCAGGGCTTATGGCTACACCTTC.

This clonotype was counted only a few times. CDR3 nucleotide sequence: TGTGCCAGCTCACCAATGGGGTCCCAGACCGGAAACACCATATATTTT. Residues: CASSPMGSQTGNTIYF. J is TRBJ1-3 and V is TRBV18; D uncertain. The CDR3 sequence is 16 residues long. In germline, CDR1 is KGHSH, CDR2 LQKENI. V dropped 2 bases and J dropped 4 bases, with 15 bases sitting between them.

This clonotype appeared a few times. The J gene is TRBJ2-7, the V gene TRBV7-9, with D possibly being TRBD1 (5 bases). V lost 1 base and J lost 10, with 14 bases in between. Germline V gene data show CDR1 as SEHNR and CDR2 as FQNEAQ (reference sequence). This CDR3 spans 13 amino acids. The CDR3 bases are TGTGCCAGCAGCTTAGACATCAGGGTGATCCAGTACTTC. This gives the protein CASSLDIRVIQYF.

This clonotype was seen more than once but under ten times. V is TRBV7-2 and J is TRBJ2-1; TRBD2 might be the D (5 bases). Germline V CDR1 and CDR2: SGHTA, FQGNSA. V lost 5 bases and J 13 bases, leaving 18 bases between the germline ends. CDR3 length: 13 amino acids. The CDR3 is CASSQSRSGNQFF. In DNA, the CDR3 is TGTGCCAGCAGCCAATCCCGCAGCGGTAATCAGTTCTTC.

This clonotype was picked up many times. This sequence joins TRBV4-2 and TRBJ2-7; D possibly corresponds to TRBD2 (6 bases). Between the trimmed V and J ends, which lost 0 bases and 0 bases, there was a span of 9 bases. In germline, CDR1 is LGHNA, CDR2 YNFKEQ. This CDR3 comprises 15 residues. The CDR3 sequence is CASSQEGTGSYEQYF. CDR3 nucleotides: TGTGCCAGCAGCCAAGAGGGGACTGGCTCCTACGAGCAGTACTTC.

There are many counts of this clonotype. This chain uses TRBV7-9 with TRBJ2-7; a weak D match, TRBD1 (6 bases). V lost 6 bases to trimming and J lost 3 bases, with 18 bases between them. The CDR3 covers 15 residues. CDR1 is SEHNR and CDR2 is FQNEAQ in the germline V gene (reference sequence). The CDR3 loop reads CASSSGTLKHYEQYF. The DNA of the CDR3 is TGTGCCAGCAGTTCCGGGACACTAAAACACTACGAGCAGTACTTC.